A selection of T cell receptor beta chains follows, all from one sample in a study of T cells in Graves' hyperthyroidism and ophthalmopathy. TCRdb used MiXCR to reprocess the multiplex PCR reads, holding one entry per CDR3 protein. This table holds approximately 510,000 distinct CDR3 sequences, about 46% found once. Input material: peripheral blood or thyroid tissue (not recorded which). All receptors come from an adult woman with Graves' disease, either hyperthyroidism or ophthalmopathy (not recorded which). Both conserved end residues are part of each CDR3. The D gene is left open where the match is weak. Part of the rows lack a size; the others show once, few, many or a class for expanded clones.

j_call clone_size d_call v_call cdr3_aa cdr3_nt
TRBJ1-4 few . TRBV20-1 CSALRAALLFF TGCAGTGCACTTAGGGCCGCTTTACTGTTTTTT
TRBJ2-2 . TRBD1 TRBV2 CASSQGWTGDTGELFF TGTGCCAGCAGCCAGGGCTGGACAGGGGATACCGGGGAGCTGTTTTTT
TRBJ1-6 . TRBD1 TRBV7-2 CASSSATGVLLPPLHF TGTGCCAGCAGCTCAGCAACAGGGGTCCTTCTTCCACCCCTCCACTTT
TRBJ2-5 . TRBD1 TRBV15 CATSSRQGAQGETQYF TGTGCCACCAGCAGCAGACAGGGGGCGCAGGGAGAGACCCAGTACTTC
TRBJ1-5 . . TRBV15 CATSSEGNSPNQPQHF TGTGCCACCAGCAGTGAAGGGAACAGTCCCAATCAGCCCCAGCATTTT
TRBJ2-7 many TRBD2 TRBV20-1 CSASPSGRSYEQYF TGCAGTGCTAGCCCTAGCGGTCGCTCCTACGAGCAGTACTTC
TRBJ1-5 few . TRBV15 CATKPSPIGNQPQHF TGTGCCACCAAACCCTCCCCCATAGGGAATCAGCCCCAGCATTTT
TRBJ1-4 . . TRBV7-9 CASSLGPFATNEKLFF TGTGCCAGCAGCTTAGGCCCGTTCGCAACTAATGAAAAACTGTTTTTT
TRBJ2-7 . . TRBV29-1 CSLAGGVGYEQYF TGCAGCTTAGCAGGGGGGGTCGGATACGAGCAGTACTTC
TRBJ2-1 few TRBD2 TRBV29-1 CSGLAGGWDNEQFF TGCAGCGGTCTGGCGGGAGGTTGGGACAATGAGCAGTTCTTC
TRBJ1-2 . . TRBV7-2 CASSLRRNKVGYTF TGTGCCAGCAGCTTGCGGAGGAACAAGGTTGGCTACACCTTC
TRBJ2-7 . TRBD1 TRBV7-8 CASSLARTGGGEGEQYF TGTGCCAGCAGCTTAGCGAGGACAGGGGGTGGGGAGGGCGAGCAGTACTTC
TRBJ1-1 . . TRBV7-9 CASSSDGLTEAFF TGTGCCAGCAGCTCTGACGGACTCACTGAAGCTTTCTTT
TRBJ2-7 . TRBD2 TRBV7-2 CASSPPAGGPYEQYF TGTGCCAGCAGTCCGCCGGCGGGAGGGCCGTACGAGCAGTACTTC
TRBJ2-2 . . TRBV11-2 CASSLEQVVTGELFF TGTGCCAGCAGCTTAGAACAGGTGGTCACCGGGGAGCTGTTTTTT
TRBJ2-7 few TRBD1 TRBV7-9 CASSPTGGGEQYF TGTGCCAGCAGTCCCACAGGGGGAGGCGAGCAGTACTTC
TRBJ2-2 . TRBD1 TRBV7-6 CASSLEYRGRSGELFF TGTGCCAGCAGCTTAGAGTACAGGGGGCGAAGCGGGGAGCTGTTTTTT